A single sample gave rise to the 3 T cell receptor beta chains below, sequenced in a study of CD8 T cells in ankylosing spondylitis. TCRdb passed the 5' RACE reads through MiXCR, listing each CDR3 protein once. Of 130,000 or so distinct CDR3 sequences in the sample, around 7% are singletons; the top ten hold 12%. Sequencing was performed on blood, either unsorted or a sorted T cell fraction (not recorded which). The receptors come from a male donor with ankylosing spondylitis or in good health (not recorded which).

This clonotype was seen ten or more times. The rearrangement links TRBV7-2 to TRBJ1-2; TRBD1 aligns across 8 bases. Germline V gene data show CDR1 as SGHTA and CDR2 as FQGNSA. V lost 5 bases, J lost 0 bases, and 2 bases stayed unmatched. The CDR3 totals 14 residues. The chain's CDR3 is CASSDRGPNYGYTF. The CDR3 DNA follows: TGTGCCAGCAGCGACAGGGGCCCTAACTATGGCTACACCTTC. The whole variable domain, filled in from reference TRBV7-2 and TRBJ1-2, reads GAGVSQSPSNKVTEKGKDVELRCDPISGHTALYWYRQSLGQGLEFLIYFQGNSAPDKSGLPSDRFSAERTGGSVSTLTIQRTQQEDSAVYLCASSDRGPNYGYTFGSGTRLTVV.

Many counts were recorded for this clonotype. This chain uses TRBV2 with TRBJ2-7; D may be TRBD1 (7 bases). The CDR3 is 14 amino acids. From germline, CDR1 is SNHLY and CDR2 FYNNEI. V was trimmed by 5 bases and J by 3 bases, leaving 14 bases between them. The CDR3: CASSMAGQFYEQYF. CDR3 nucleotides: TGTGCCAGCAGTATGGCGGGACAGTTCTACGAGCAGTACTTC.

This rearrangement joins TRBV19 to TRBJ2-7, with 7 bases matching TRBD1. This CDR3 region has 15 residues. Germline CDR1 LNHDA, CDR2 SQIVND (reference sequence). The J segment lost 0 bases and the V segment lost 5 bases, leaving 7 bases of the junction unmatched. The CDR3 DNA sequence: TGTGCCAGTAGTGACGGACAGGCCAGCTCCTACGAGCAGTACTTC. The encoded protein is CASSDGQASSYEQYF.